Following are 9 T cell receptor beta chains from one sample sequenced in a study of OX40 agonist ivuxolimab in advanced cancers. TCRdb keeps only in-frame clones here, not all; method: immunoSEQ multiplex PCR. Altogether about 35,000 clones are present, 65% to 75% being singletons, with the ten largest covering under 20%. The material was CD4+ or CD8+ T cells sorted from blood, obtained in a trial of the OX40 agonist ivuxolimab. The receptor source for this set is an adult with an advanced solid tumor such as melanoma, head and neck, liver or kidney cancer.

The chain employs TRBV7-2 and TRBJ2-1, with 8 bases lining up with TRBD2. CDR1 is SGHTA, CDR2 FQGNSA, per germline. V shed 5 bases and J 6 bases; nucleotides not matched to a gene: 15. CDR3 size: 17 residues. In DNA, the CDR3 is TGTGCCAGCAGCCTCGGGGGCCAGCGGGGGTCTTTCAATGAGCAGTTCTTC. Encoded protein: CASSLGGQRGSFNEQFF.

V usage is TRBV30 and J usage is TRBJ2-7, with a possible D match to TRBD2 (7 bases). CDR1 and CDR2 (germline): GTSNPN, SVGIG (reference sequence). Trimming removed 5 bases at V and 6 bases at J, with 14 bases between. This CDR3 comprises 12 residues. The CDR3 protein is CAWGPGGPEQYF. The CDR3 DNA is TGTGCCTGGGGGCCGGGGGGCCCCGAGCAGTACTTC.

This clone counts as medium-sized. The chain uses TRBV30 and TRBJ1-2, with 7 bases that match TRBD1. Germline CDR1 reads GTSNPN; CDR2 reads SVGIG (reference sequence). V lost 1 base, J lost 3 bases, and 2 bases stayed unmatched. This CDR3 has 13 amino acids. The CDR3, as DNA: TGTGCCTGGAGTGGACAGGGCCACTATGGCTACACCTTC. Protein: CAWSGQGHYGYTF. Supplemented by reference TRBV30 and TRBJ1-2, the full variable domain reads SQTIHQWPATLVQPVGSPLSLECTVEGTSNPNLYWYRQAAGRGLQLLFYSVGIGQISSEVPQNLSASRPQDRQFILSSKKLLLSDSGFYLCAWSGQGHYGYTFGSGTRLTVV.

The chain is built from TRBV2 and TRBJ1-1; D ambiguous. Germline V lookup: CDR1 SNHLY, CDR2 FYNNEI. The CDR3 has 14 amino acids. Deletions cut 4 bases from V and 1 base from J, with 10 bases between. The CDR3, as DNA: TGTGCCAGCAGTGCCCTTCGACAGAACACTGAAGCTTTCTTT. Amino acid sequence: CASSALRQNTEAFF.

The V gene is TRBV6-1, the J gene TRBJ1-6, with D tentatively TRBD1 (6 bases). Between the trimmed V and J ends, which lost 4 bases and 7 bases, there was a span of 20 bases. Germline V gives CDR1 MNHNS, CDR2 SASEGT. This CDR3 has 17 residues. In DNA, the CDR3 is TGTGCCAGCAGTGTAACCCACGGTACAGGGTTGAATTCACCCCTCCACTTT. Protein product: CASSVTHGTGLNSPLHF.

The chain uses TRBV2 and TRBJ2-7; the D gene is possibly TRBD2 (6 bases). Germline V gene sequence: CDR1 SNHLY, CDR2 FYNNEI. This CDR3 is 12 amino acids long. Trimming stripped 6 bases from V and 4 bases from J, with 10 bases between. Here the CDR3 DNA reads TGTGCCAGCAGAGGGGACTGGTACGAGCAGTACTTC. Encoded protein: CASRGDWYEQYF.

This chain joins TRBV30 and TRBJ1-3; D perhaps matches TRBD1 (5 bases). The CDR3 has 15 residues. CDR1 and CDR2 (germline): GTSNPN, SVGIG (reference sequence). The V end was cut by 3 bases, the J end by 0 bases, with 12 bases between. CDR3 region: CAWSQQATSGNTIYF. For the CDR3, the DNA is TGTGCCTGGAGCCAACAGGCGACCTCTGGAAACACCATATATTTT.

V and J are TRBV18 and TRBJ1-6; no definite D call. Trimming shortened V by 3 bases and J by 3 bases, and 9 bases separated the two germline ends. Germline V CDR1 and CDR2: KGHSH, LQKENI. This CDR3 has 15 residues. For the CDR3, the DNA is TGTGCCAGCTCACCGTACGGCAACTATAATTCACCCCTCCACTTT. It is translated as CASSPYGNYNSPLHF.

The chain joins TRBV5-8 to TRBJ1-1; D unresolved. The germline CDR1 and CDR2 sequences are SGHTS and YDEGEE. The CDR3 totals 11 residues. With 0 bases removed from V and 7 bases from J, the gap between germline ends came to 4 bases. The CDR3 protein is CASSLVIEAFF. CDR3 DNA sequence: TGTGCCAGCAGCTTGGTCATTGAAGCTTTCTTT.